This TCR beta chain was captured in a study of cytomegalovirus exposure and HLA in healthy donors. In the PCR, 60 Vbeta and 13 Jbeta primers were used. TCRdb keeps only in-frame clones here, not all; method: immunoSEQ multiplex PCR. This sample's clone table lists roughly 27,000 clones. The CDR3 runs to 13 residues. The V gene's germline CDR1 is SGHDT and CDR2 YYEEEE. V lost 4 bases and J lost 4, with 12 bases in between. Material for sequencing was PBMCs. V is TRBV5-6 and J is TRBJ2-7, with no clear D. The TCR originated in a man aged 25-45 years in good health and CMV-seronegative. CDR3 amino acids: CASSARVVYEQYF. CDR3 bases: TGTGCCAGCAGCGCCCGAGTCGTTTACGAGCAGTACTTC.